The present T cell receptor beta chain was sequenced within a study of T cells in severe cutaneous drug reactions. This CDR3 comprises 11 residues. In the case of this clonotype: Its antigen is unidentified.

The donors had carbamazepine-induced Stevens-Johnson syndrome or toxic epidermal necrolysis. Study results and limitations: All seven CBZ-SJS/TEN blister samples shared a public TCRbeta CDR3 at mean roughly 14%.

Bulk and single-cell libraries used iRepertoire multiplex PCR with TCR subtype-specific primers. Reanalyzing the multiplex PCR reads, TCRdb keeps one entry per CDR3 protein, without DNA. The listing records tens of thousands of distinct CDR3 sequences. This receptor was identified in a human donor with toxic epidermal necrolysis, a severe cutaneous drug reaction. V and J are TRBV12-3 or TRBV12-4 and TRBJ2-7. Material: PBMCs. The CDR3 protein is CASSFDDEQYF.